The clone carrying this T cell receptor (beta chain) has a handful of counts. The antigen is unknown. Making the TCR beta libraries involved quantitative 5'-RACE with molecular barcodes. TCRdb re-derived calls from the 5' RACE reads in MiXCR, one entry per CDR3 protein. Altogether 250,000 to 350,000 distinct CDR3 sequences are present, roughly 20% being singletons, with the ten largest covering 3.5%. This sample was taken from a study of CD8 T cells in ankylosing spondylitis. General study results and limits: The study identified a TCR beta motif of seven or eight highly homologous variants that appeared characteristic of ankylosing spondylitis blood.

V was clipped by 9 bases and J by 6 bases; unmatched bases: 16. This CDR3 has 17 amino acids. CDR1 is KGHDR and CDR2 is SFDVKD in the germline V gene. The clonotype originates from a female donor with ankylosing spondylitis or in good health (not recorded which). The genes are TRBV24-1 and TRBJ1-5; TRBD1 matches 10 bases. Material: blood, either unsorted or a sorted T cell fraction (not recorded which). CDR3 loop: CATQSSGQGSSRQPQHF. The CDR3 region has the DNA TGTGCCACCCAGTCCTCGGGACAGGGGAGTTCGCGTCAGCCCCAGCATTTT.